The T cell receptor beta chain under discussion was sequenced for a study of T-cell memory formation after mild COVID-19. CDR3 size: 15 residues. The germline V gene has CDR1 MGHRA and CDR2 YSYEKL. The V end lost 0 bases, the J end lost 11 bases, and 19 bases lay between the germline ends. TCRdb recomputed calls from the 5' RACE reads with MiXCR, one row per CDR3 protein. The sample contains fewer than 50,000 distinct CDR3 sequences, nearly 9.5% of which appear only once. Study results and limitations: Pre-infection memory already had some responding clones, implying cross-reactive memory joined. Most CD4+ clones that shrank were in CM and EM, while CD8+ ones turned up in EMRA.

This clonotype was observed many times. Its antigen is not known. The origin of this receptor is an adult woman who had mild COVID-19 (a few samples of this study predate the infection). Cell type and time point are not known. Input material: PBMCs or a T cell subset sorted from them (not recorded which). The chain couples TRBV4-1 to TRBJ1-1; D possibly corresponds to TRBD1 (5 bases). As DNA, the CDR3 is TGCGCCAGCAGCCAAGATTCGGGCACCGGGACTGGGGCTTTCTTT. This sequence encodes CASSQDSGTGTGAFF.